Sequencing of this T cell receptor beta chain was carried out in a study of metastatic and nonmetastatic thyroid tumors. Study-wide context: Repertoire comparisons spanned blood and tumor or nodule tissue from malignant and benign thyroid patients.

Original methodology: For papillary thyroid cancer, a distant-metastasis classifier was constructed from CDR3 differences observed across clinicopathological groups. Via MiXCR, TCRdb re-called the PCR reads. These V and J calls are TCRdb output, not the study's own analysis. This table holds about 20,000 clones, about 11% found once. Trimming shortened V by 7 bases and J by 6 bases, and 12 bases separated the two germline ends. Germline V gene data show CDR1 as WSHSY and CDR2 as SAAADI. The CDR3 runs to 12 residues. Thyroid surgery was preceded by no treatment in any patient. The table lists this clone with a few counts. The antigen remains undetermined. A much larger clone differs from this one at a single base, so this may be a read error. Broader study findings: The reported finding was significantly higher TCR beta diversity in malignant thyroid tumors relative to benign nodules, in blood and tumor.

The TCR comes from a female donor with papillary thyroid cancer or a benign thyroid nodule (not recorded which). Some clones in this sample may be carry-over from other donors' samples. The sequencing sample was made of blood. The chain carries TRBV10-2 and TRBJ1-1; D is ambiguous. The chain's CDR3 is CASKGGLSEAFF. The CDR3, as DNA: TGCGCCAGCAAAGGAGGGCTCTCTGAAGCTTTCTTT.